The subject of this entry is one TCR beta chain. This clonotype was seen more than once but under ten times. The specificity of this receptor is unknown. It has no much larger one-base neighbor in the sample; base qualities were not kept. The data belong to a study of T-cell memory formation after mild COVID-19 (dated by TCRdb to the early 2020s). Concerning the study at large: Most TCR sequence clusters were specific to one of the two donors. Two young, previously healthy adult volunteers made up the cohort, one male and one female. In a couple of donors, T-cell clones that expanded and contracted after mild COVID-19 were tracked by sequencing TCRalpha and TCRbeta repertoires over time. Broader findings and caveats from the paper: Balanced CD4/CD8 phenotypes were observed for clones contracting from day 15 to 85, whereas a bias towards CD4+ was observed for a second wave of clones expanding from day 15 to 37. Whether the second-wave clones peaking on day 37 were SARS-CoV-2 specific was not confirmed. Only a couple of mild cases were covered in the study, and larger cohorts including severe cases with pre-infection samples were considered necessary. Contracting CD4+ clones turned up mainly in the CM and EM memory subsets, whereas EMRA was where CD8+ clones were enriched. Some responding clones were detected in pre-infection memory, which suggested that pre-existing cross-reactive memory T cells had joined the SARS-CoV-2 response.

TCRdb shows the sequencer as Illumina NovaSeq 6000. TCRalpha and TCRbeta cDNA libraries were built by 5'RACE with constant-segment primers, adding sample barcodes and unique molecular identifiers. RNA was extracted from every sample with Trizol reagent. Library amplification was performed in two PCR steps, and a second sample barcode and Illumina TruSeq adapters were introduced in the second step. Sequencing of libraries was performed on an Illumina NovaSeq with 2 x 150 bp paired-end reads. The published analysis was carried out like this. With migec v1.2.7, reads were demultiplexed and then collapsed into UMI-guided consensus sequences. Using mixcr v2.1.11, UMI consensuses were aligned to TRA and TRB V and J templates and then assembled into clonotypes. A clonotype was counted as expanded or contracted only if both edgeR and NoisET called the change significant, with noise models trained on biological replicates. For edgeR calls, the cutoffs were a false discovery rate-adjusted p below 0.01 and a log2 fold-change threshold of 1. As an exploratory analysis of dynamics, max-normalized trajectories of the 1000 most abundant clonotypes were examined by PCA with hierarchical clustering. The CD4 or CD8 phenotype of responding clones was assigned using the separately sequenced CD4+ and CD8+ repertoires. The raw public data were reprocessed by TCRdb itself: fastp quality trimming at Q25, MiXCR clonotype calling, in-frame beta chains only. Each CDR3 protein appears once, grouped with its most common genes and DNA. TCRdb assigned the V and J calls; the authors' analysis was not used. This sample gives around 340,000 distinct CDR3 sequences in total; roughly 20% of them show up just once. Approximately 12% of the sample belongs to the ten largest clones.

Ficoll-Paque density gradient centrifugation was the method used to isolate PBMCs. This clonotype originated in an adult woman who had mild COVID-19 (a few samples of this study predate the infection). The sample titles of this study are shuffled in the database, so cell type and time point are left out; the donor was told from shared clones. What was sequenced was PBMCs or a T cell subset sorted from them (not recorded which).

The CDR3 corresponds to CASSGLAGDSYEQYF. The nucleotides read TGCGCCAGCAGTGGACTAGCGGGAGACTCCTACGAGCAGTACTTC. The sequence links TRBV5-1 to TRBJ2-7; 13 bases in the middle match TRBD2. CDR1 and CDR2 are read off the germline V gene as SGHRS and YFSETQ. From the cysteine up to the phenylalanine, the CDR3 has a length of 15 residues. Kept here is only the CDR3 DNA, which spans 45 bases and is read in frame from base 1. Trimmed from V: 5 bases; trimmed from J: 0 bases; junction bases lacking a gene match: 2.